The present entry profiles one T cell receptor (beta chain) with its context. This sample is drawn from a study of T cell changes during pregnancy in multiple sclerosis. V was pared by 8 bases and J by 4 bases, with 7 bases of the junction left unmatched. The CDR3 totals 14 residues. Germline values: CDR1 SGHRS, CDR2 YFSETQ. Using immunoSEQ multiplex PCR, the repertoire was profiled, and TCRdb retains in-frame clones only, with some absent. Of approximately 74,000 clones in the sample, 88% were seen once. The chain links TRBV5-1 to TRBJ2-1; 9 bases are shared with TRBD2. Material: peripheral blood, obtained before pregnancy. This clonotype was sampled from a female donor with multiple sclerosis, enrolled in a pregnancy study. The chain's CDR3 is CASLREGNYNEQFF. CDR3 coding DNA: TGCGCCAGTTTGCGGGAGGGTAATTACAATGAGCAGTTCTTC.